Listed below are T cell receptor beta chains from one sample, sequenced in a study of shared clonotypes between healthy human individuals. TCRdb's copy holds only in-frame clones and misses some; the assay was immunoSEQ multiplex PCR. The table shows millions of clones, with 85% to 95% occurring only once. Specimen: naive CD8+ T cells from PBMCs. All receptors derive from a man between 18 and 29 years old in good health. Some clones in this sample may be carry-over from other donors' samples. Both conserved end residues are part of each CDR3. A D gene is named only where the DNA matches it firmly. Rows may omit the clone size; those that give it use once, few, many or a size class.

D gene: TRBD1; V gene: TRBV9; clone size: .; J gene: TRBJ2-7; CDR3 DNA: TGTGCCAGCAGCGTAGAGGGGGCGAGGTCCTACGAGCAGTACTTC; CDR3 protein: CASSVEGARSYEQYF
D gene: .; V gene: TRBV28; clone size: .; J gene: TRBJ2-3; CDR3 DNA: TGTGCCAGCAGTTACACCGGGACCGCAGATACGCAGTATTTT; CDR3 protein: CASSYTGTADTQYF
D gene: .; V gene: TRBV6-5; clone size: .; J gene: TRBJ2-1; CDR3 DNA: TGTGCCAGCACGAGCCGGGACTCCGCGTACAATGAGCAGTTCTTC; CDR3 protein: CASTSRDSAYNEQFF
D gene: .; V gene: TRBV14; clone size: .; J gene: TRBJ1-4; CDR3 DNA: TGTGCCAGCAGCCTCAACCTTGGGGGGGACGAAAAACTGTTTTTT; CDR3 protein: CASSLNLGGDEKLFF
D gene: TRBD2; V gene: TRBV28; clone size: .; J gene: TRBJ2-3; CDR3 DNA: TGTGCCAGCAGTTCCCTCCCGGGACTAGCGGGAGACGACACAGATACGCAGTATTTT; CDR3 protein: CASSSLPGLAGDDTDTQYF
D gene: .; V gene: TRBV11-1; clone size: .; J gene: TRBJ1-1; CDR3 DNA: TGTGCCAGCAGCCTAAATGAGGGGAACACTGAAGCTTTCTTT; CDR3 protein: CASSLNEGNTEAFF
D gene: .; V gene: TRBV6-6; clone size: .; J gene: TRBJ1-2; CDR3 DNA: TGTGCCAGCAGTTACTCCTGGGAGTACTATGGCTACACCTTC; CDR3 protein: CASSYSWEYYGYTF
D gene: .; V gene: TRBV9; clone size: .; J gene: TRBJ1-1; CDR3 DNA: TGTGCCAGCAGCGTAGGCGCATTCGGGGCCACTGAAGCTTTCTTT; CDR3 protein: CASSVGAFGATEAFF
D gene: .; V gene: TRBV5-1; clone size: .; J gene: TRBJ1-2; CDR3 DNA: TGCGCCAGCAGAATAAACCCCAGGGACTTGACGCATGGCTACACCTTC; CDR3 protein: CASRINPRDLTHGYTF
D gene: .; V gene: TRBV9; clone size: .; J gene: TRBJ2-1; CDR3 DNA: TGTGCCAGCAGCCCTGGAGGGGAAAATGAGCAGTTCTTC; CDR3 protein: CASSPGGENEQFF
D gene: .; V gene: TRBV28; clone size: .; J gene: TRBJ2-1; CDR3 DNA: TGTGCCAGCAGTTTAGCCCGGGGGGCTAAGGACAATGAGCAGTTCTTC; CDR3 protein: CASSLARGAKDNEQFF
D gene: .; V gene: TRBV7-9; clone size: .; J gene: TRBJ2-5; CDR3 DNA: TGTGCCAGCAGCTATGCAGGGAACCAAGAGACCCAGTACTTC; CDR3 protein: CASSYAGNQETQYF
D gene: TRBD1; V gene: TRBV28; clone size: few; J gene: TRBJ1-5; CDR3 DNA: TGTGCCAGCAGTTCCCGGGACAGGGCCGAACAGCCCCAGCATTTT; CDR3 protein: CASSSRDRAEQPQHF
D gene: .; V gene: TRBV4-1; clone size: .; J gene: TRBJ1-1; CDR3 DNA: TGCGCCAGCAGCACCGGGGACACTGAAGCTTTCTTT; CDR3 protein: CASSTGDTEAFF
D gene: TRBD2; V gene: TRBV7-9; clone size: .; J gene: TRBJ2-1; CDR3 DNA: TGTGCCAGCAGCTCCCCGGGACTAGCGGGAGATGAGCAGTTCTTC; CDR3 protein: CASSSPGLAGDEQFF
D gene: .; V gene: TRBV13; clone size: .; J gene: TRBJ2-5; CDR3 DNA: TGTGCCAGCAGCTCCCGACTCCGTCAAGAGACCCAGTACTTC; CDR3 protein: CASSSRLRQETQYF
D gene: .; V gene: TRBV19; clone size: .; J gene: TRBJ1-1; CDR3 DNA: TGTGCCAGTCGTGCAAGCCTGAACACTGAAGCTTTCTTT; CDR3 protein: CASRASLNTEAFF
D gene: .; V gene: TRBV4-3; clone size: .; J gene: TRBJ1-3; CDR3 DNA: TGCGCCAGCAGCCAAGATCCGCTTGGCACGGCTGGAAACACCATATATTTT; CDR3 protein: CASSQDPLGTAGNTIYF
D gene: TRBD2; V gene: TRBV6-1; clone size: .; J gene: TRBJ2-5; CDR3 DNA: TGTGCCAGCACTAGCGGGAGCGGAGAGACCCAGTACTTC; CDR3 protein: CASTSGSGETQYF
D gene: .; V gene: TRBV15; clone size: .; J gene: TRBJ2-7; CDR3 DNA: TGTGCCACCAGCAGAGATCATCGTCCCTACGAGCAGTACTTC; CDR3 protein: CATSRDHRPYEQYF
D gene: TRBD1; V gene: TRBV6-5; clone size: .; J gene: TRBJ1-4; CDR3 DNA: TGTGCCAGCAGTCAGACAGGGATTAATGAAAAACTGTTTTTT; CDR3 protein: CASSQTGINEKLFF
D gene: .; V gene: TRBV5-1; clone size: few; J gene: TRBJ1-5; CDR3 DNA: TGCGCCAGCAGCTTGGTGGGGGGTTCAAATCAGCCCCAGCATTTT; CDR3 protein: CASSLVGGSNQPQHF
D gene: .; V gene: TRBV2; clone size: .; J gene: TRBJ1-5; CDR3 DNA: TGTGCCAGCACCTCAACGTGGGGGCAGGAAAAGCCCCAGCATTTT; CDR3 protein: CASTSTWGQEKPQHF
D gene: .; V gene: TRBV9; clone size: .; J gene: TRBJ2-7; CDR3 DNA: TGTGCCAGCAGCGCCGTTAGCGGAGGCGAGCAGTACTTC; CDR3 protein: CASSAVSGGEQYF
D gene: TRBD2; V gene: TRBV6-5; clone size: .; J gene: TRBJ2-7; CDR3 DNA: TGTGCCAGCAGTTACTCGACGGCGGGAGATCAATACGAGCAGTACTTC; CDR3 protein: CASSYSTAGDQYEQYF
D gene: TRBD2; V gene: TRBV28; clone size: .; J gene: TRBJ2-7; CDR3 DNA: TGTGCCAGCAGACCCCTTCAGCGGGAGCCCCACGAGCAGTACTTC; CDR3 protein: CASRPLQREPHEQYF
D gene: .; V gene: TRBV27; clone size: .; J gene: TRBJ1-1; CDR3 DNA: TGTGCCAGCAGTTTATGGAGGGCCACTGAAGCTTTCTTT; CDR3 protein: CASSLWRATEAFF
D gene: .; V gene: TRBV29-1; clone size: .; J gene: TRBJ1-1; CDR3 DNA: TGCAGCGTGAACAGTGTTTCCCTCCTTTCCCACACTGAAGCTTTCTTT; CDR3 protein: CSVNSVSLLSHTEAFF
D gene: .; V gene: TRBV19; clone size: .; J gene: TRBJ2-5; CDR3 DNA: TGTGCCAGTAGTATAGATTTGGCGGAATCTCGGACCCAGTACTTC; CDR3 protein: CASSIDLAESRTQYF
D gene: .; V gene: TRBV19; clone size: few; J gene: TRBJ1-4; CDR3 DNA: TGTGCCAGTAATTACGGGAGAACTAATGAAAAACTGTTTTTT; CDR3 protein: CASNYGRTNEKLFF
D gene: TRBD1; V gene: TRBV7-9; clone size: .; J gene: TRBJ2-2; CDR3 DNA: TGTGCCAGCAGCTTTGCAGGACAGGGGACCGGGGAGCTGTTTTTT; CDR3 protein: CASSFAGQGTGELFF
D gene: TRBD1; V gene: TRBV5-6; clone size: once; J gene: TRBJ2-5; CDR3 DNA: TGTGCCAGCAGCTTGGGGACAGGGGTTAGGGAGACCCAGTACTTC; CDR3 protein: CASSLGTGVRETQYF
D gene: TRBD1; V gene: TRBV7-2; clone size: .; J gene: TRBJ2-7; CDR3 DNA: TGTGCCAGCAGCTTATGGGGACAGCAGACGACCTACGAGCAGTACTTC; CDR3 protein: CASSLWGQQTTYEQYF
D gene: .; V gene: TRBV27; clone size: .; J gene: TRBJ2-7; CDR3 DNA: TGTGCCAGCAGTTTACTGGGGGCCGCCGACAACGAGCAGTACTTC; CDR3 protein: CASSLLGAADNEQYF
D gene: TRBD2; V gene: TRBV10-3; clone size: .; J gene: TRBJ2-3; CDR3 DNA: TGTGCCATCAGTGAGTCGACTAGCGGGAGGGCCTGGGAAGATACGCAGTATTTT; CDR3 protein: CAISESTSGRAWEDTQYF
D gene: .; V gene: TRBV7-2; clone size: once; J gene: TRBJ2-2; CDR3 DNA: TGTGCCAGCAGGTCTAGGTTGGTTAACACCGGGGAGCTGTTTTTT; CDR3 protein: CASRSRLVNTGELFF
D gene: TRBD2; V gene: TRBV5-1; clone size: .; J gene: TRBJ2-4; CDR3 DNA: TGCGCCAGCAGCTTGTTGGCTAGCGGAGTCCTAGCCAAAAACATTCAGTACTTC; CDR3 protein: CASSLLASGVLAKNIQYF
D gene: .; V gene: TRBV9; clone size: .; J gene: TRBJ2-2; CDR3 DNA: TGTGCCAGCACCCGGGGCGGGGCGTCGAACACCGGGGAGCTGTTTTTT; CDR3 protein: CASTRGGASNTGELFF
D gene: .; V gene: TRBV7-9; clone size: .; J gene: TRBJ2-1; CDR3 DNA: TGTGCCAGCAGCTCTGGACCCGTGGTATTCTTC; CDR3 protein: CASSSGPVVFF
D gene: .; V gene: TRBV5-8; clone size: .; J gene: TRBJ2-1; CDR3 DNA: TGTGCCAGCAGCCCCATAGAGTGGGACAATGAGCAGTTCTTC; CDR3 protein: CASSPIEWDNEQFF
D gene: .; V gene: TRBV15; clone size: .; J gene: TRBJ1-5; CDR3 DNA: TGTGCCACCAGACCAGACAGAGACCCCGGTCAGCCCCAGCATTTT; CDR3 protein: CATRPDRDPGQPQHF
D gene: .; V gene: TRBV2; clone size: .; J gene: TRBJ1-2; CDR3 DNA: TGTGCCAGCAGTGATCGGGGCTACACCTTC; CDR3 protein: CASSDRGYTF
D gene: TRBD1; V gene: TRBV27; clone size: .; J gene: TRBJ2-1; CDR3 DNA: TGTGCCAGCAGTACATCAGGGGGCTGGGGGGAAAATGAGCAGTTCTTC; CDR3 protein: CASSTSGGWGENEQFF
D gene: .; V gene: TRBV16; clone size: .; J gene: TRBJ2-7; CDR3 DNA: TGTGCCAGCAGCCAAGGGAACGAGCAGTACTTC; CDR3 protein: CASSQGNEQYF
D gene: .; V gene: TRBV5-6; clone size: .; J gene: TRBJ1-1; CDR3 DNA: TGTGCCAGCAGCTCCGGCAACTGGGAAGCTTTCTTT; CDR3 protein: CASSSGNWEAFF
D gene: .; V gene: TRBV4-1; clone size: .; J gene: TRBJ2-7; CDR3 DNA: TGCGCCAGCAGCCACCGCGTACGGGGCTTCAATTACGAGCAGTACTTC; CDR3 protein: CASSHRVRGFNYEQYF
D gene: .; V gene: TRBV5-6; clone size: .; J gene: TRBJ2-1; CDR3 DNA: TGTGCCAGCAAGGCCGGACCTAGCTCCTACAATGAGCAGTTCTTC; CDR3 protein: CASKAGPSSYNEQFF
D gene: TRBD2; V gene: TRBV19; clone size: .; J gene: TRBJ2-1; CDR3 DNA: TGTGCCAGTAGTACACCTCTAGCGGGGCCAGACCGAAAAAACAATGAGCAGTTCTTC; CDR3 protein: CASSTPLAGPDRKNNEQFF
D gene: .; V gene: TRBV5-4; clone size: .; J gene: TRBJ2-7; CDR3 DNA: TGTGCCAGCAGCCAGAATTCCTACGAGCAGTACTTC; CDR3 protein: CASSQNSYEQYF
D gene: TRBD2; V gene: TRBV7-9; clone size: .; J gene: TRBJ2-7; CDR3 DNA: TGTGCCAGCAGCCCACAGTCGGGGAAGCGGGATTCAACCTACGAGCAGTACTTC; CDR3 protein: CASSPQSGKRDSTYEQYF
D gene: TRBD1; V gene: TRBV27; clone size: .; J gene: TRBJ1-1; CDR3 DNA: TGTGCCAGCAGTCTCGGACAGGGGGTGGTCACTGAAGCTTTCTTT; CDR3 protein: CASSLGQGVVTEAFF
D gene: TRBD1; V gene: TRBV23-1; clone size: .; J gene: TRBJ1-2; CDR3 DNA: TGCGCCAGCAACGATACCCGGAAAGTGCGCGGACAGGGTTATGGCTACACCTTC; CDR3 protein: CASNDTRKVRGQGYGYTF